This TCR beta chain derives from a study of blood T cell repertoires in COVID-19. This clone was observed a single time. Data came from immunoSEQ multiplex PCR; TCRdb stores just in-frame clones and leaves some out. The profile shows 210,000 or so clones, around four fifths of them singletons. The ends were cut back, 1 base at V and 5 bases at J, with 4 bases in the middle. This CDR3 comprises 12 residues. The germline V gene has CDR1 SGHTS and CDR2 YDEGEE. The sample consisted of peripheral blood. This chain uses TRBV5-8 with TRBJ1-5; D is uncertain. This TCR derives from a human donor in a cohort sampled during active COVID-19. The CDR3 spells CASSLRDQPQHF. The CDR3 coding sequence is TGTGCCAGCAGCTTGAGAGATCAGCCCCAGCATTTT.